This T cell receptor (beta chain) is drawn from a study of T cell responses to AZD1222 COVID-19 vaccine. Study-wide points: Among the donors, most were white British and more were female, and clonal diversity was possibly underestimated.

Notes on this clone: Its antigen is undetermined.

Generated by immunoSEQ multiplex PCR, the TCRdb table keeps only in-frame clones and is missing some. The table shows over 95,000 clones, with roughly 89% occurring only once. The TCR originated in an adult in good health. The source was peripheral blood, collected on day 0 of AZD1222 vaccination.

CDR3 DNA: TGTGCCAGCAGCGTAGAAGGGGCGGGTAATTCACCCCTCCACTTT. It codes for CASSVEGAGNSPLHF. This rearrangement joins TRBV9 to TRBJ1-6, with a tentative D call TRBD1 (5 bases). Trimming shortened V by 0 bases and J by 6 bases, and 10 bases separated the two germline ends. CDR3 length: 15 residues. In germline, CDR1 is SGDLS, CDR2 YYNGEE.